The clone carrying this T cell receptor (beta chain) has just one count. Its antigen remains unknown. CDR3 size: 15 residues. Looked up from germline, CDR1 is SQVTM and CDR2 is ANQGSEA. The V gene lost 3 bases and the J gene lost 7 bases, with 19 bases spanning the gap. This record belongs to a study of T-cell reconstitution after alpha-beta-depleted transplantation in children. Study conclusions and caveats: Once a year had passed after transplant, T-cell counts and diversity came mostly from newly produced T cells. Certain patients had high TCRbeta diversity at day 60, and it came from recipient T cells and thymic progenitors that survived. Alpha-beta T cells about two months after transplant reportedly derived from several hundred expanded graft clones.

Unique molecular identifiers were built into the TCRbeta library. A single record per CDR3 protein comes from TCRdb applying MiXCR to the PCR reads. The sample contains around 440,000 distinct CDR3 sequences, around 15% of which appear only once. The source was PBMCs, mostly from graft donor cells, collected 360 days after TCRalphabeta/CD19-depleted stem cell transplant. The chain is built from TRBV29-1 and TRBJ2-1, with D unclear. The TCR was taken from a boy less than two years old who had a stem cell transplant for Wiskott-Aldrich syndrome, so the T cells may come from the graft donor. CDR3 region: CSVDGRVPQKNEQFF. DNA for the CDR3: TGCAGCGTTGACGGTAGGGTACCCCAAAAAAATGAGCAGTTCTTC.